This entry concerns a single TCR beta chain. What it binds is not known. The germline CDR1 and CDR2 sequences are SGHTA and FQGNSA. The ends were cut back, 4 bases at V and 2 bases at J, with 13 bases in the middle. CDR3 length equals 15 residues. The data derive from a study of shared clonotypes between healthy human individuals. Study-level findings and limits: Tissue TCR repertoires likely differ from these blood-only repertoires.

Naivety among CD8 cells was defined by CD45RO negativity and positive CCR7 selection, thereby excluding terminally differentiated effector memory CD45RA+ cells. All donors were healthy HIV-negative adults lacking recent acute infections or vaccinations. TCRdb's table, derived via immunoSEQ multiplex PCR, lists solely in-frame clones and lacks some. This table has about 820,000 clones, over 90% appearing once. This TCR derives from a man aged 30-40 years in good health. The chain uses TRBV7-2 and TRBJ2-3; tentatively, D is TRBD2 (6 bases). Sample: naive CD8+ T cells sorted from blood. The CDR3 coding sequence is TGTGCCAGCAGCTCAATGGGAGGACACACAGATACGCAGTATTTT. The encoded protein is CASSSMGGHTDTQYF.